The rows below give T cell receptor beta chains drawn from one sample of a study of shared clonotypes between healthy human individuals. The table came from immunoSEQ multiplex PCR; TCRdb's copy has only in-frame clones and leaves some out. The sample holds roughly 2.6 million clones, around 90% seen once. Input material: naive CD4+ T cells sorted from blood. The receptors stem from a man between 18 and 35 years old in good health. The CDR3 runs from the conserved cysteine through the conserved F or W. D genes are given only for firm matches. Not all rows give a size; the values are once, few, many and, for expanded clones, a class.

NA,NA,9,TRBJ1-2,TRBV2,TGTGCCAGAAACTATGGCTACACCTTC,CARNYGYTF
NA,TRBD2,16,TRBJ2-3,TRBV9,TGTGCCAGCAGCCCCAGACTAGCGGGGGACCAGCTTACGCAGTATTTT,CASSPRLAGDQLTQYF
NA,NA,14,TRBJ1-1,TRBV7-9,TGTGCCAGCACCCGAGGTTCAGCGAACACTGAAGCTTTCTTT,CASTRGSANTEAFF
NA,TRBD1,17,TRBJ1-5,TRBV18,TGTGCCAGCTCACCAGTGGGCACAGGGGATAGCAATCAGCCCCAGCATTTT,CASSPVGTGDSNQPQHF
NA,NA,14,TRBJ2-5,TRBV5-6,TGTGCCAGCAGCCCCGGGACCCTGGCGGAGACCCAGTACTTC,CASSPGTLAETQYF
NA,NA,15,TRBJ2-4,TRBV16,TGTGCCAGCAGCCAATTCGGAGGCAGAGAAAACATTCAGTACTTC,CASSQFGGRENIQYF
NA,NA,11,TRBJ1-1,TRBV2,TGTGCCAGCAGTGAAGACACTGAAGCTTTCTTT,CASSEDTEAFF
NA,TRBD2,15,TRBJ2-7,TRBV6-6,TGTGCCAGCAGTTACTCGGCTAGCGGGAGCTACGAGCAGTACTTC,CASSYSASGSYEQYF
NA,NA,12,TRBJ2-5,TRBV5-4,TGTGCCAGCAGCTTCGGCCAAGAGACCCAGTACTTC,CASSFGQETQYF
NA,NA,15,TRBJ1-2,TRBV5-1,TGCGCCAGCAGAGCCAACGCCGGCAGGGCGGACGGCTACACCTTC,CASRANAGRADGYTF
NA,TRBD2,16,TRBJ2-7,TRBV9,TGTGCCAGCAGCGTAGCCGGTGGGGCTAGCGGATACGAGCAGTACTTC,CASSVAGGASGYEQYF
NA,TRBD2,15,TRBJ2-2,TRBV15,TGTGCCACCAGCAGAGCTAGCGGGGAGATAGGGGAGCTGTTTTTT,CATSRASGEIGELFF
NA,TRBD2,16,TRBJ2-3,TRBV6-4,TGTGCCAGCAAGCCCACTAGCGGAGGAAGCACAGATACGCAGTATTTT,CASKPTSGGSTDTQYF
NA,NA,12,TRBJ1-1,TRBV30,TGTGCCTGGAGTGCAAACAGAAATGAAGCTTTCTTT,CAWSANRNEAFF
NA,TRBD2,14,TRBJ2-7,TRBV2,TGTGCCAGCCAAAGGACTAGCGGAATCTACGAGCAGTACTTC,CASQRTSGIYEQYF
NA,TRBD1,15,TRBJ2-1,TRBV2,TGTGCCAGCAGGAGAACAGGGGGCGTATACAATGAGCAGTTCTTC,CASRRTGGVYNEQFF
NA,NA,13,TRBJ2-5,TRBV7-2,TGTGCCAGCAGCTTCGGAGAGGTAGAGACCCAGTACTTC,CASSFGEVETQYF
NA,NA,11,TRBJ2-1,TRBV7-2,TGTGCCAGCAGCTTATTGGACGGGCAGTTCTTC,CASSLLDGQFF
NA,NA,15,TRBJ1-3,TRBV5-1,TGCGCCAGCAGTCAGGGACTGGCATCTGGAAACACCATATATTTT,CASSQGLASGNTIYF
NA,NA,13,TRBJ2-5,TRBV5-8,TGTGCCAGCAGCTTGAGTGACAGCGGGACCCAGTACTTC,CASSLSDSGTQYF
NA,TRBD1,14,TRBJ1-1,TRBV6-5,TGTGCCAGCACCAACAGACAGGGGCTCACTGAAGCTTTCTTT,CASTNRQGLTEAFF
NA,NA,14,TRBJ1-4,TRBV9,TGTGCCAGCAGCGTAGTCCCGGGTGGGGAAAAACTGTTTTTT,CASSVVPGGEKLFF
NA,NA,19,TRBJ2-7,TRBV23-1,TGCGCCAGCAGTCAAATGTGGGACACCACTTACCCCAGCTCCTACGAGCAGTACTTC,CASSQMWDTTYPSSYEQYF
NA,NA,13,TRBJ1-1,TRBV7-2,TGTGCCAGCAGCTCGATCCTGGGGACTGAAGCTTTCTTT,CASSSILGTEAFF
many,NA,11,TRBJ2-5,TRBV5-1,TGCGCCAGCAGCTTTAAAGAGACCCAGTACTTC,CASSFKETQYF
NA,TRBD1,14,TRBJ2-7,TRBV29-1,TGCAGCGTGTCCGGGACAGGGATTACCTACGAGCAGTACTTC,CSVSGTGITYEQYF
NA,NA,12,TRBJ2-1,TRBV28,TGTGCCAGCAGTTTGGTCGACAATGAGCAGTTCTTC,CASSLVDNEQFF
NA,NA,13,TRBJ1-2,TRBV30,TGTGCCTGGAGTGCTACCCCTCGGAACGGCTACACCTTC,CAWSATPRNGYTF
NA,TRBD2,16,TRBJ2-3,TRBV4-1,TGCGCCAGCAGCCGCATTAGCGGGGATAACACAGATACGCAGTATTTT,CASSRISGDNTDTQYF
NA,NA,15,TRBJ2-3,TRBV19,TGTGCCAGTAGTATAGATCTGAAGGGAACAGATACGCAGTATTTT,CASSIDLKGTDTQYF
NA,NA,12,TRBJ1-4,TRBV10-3,TGTGCCATCGGACCCGGTAATGAAAAACTGTTTTTT,CAIGPGNEKLFF
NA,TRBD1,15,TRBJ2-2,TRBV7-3,TGTGCCAGCAGCTTGACGGGACAGCACACCGGGGAGCTGTTTTTT,CASSLTGQHTGELFF
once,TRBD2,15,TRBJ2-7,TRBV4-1,TGCGCCAGCAGCCAAGAGCCTAGCGGACCCCGCGAGCAGTACTTC,CASSQEPSGPREQYF
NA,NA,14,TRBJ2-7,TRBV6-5,TGTGCCAGCAGTCCACCGGAAGGGCTCTACGAGCAGTACTTC,CASSPPEGLYEQYF
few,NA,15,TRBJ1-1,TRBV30,TGTGCCTGGAGTGTAGGGGCAGGGAGGTTTGCTGAAGCTTTCTTT,CAWSVGAGRFAEAFF
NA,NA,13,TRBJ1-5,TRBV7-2,TGTGCCAGCAGCTCTTCACCCTATCAGCCCCAGCATTTT,CASSSSPYQPQHF
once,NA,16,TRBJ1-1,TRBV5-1,TGCGCCAGCGGTCCGGACATCGGATCCCTGAACACTGAAGCTTTCTTT,CASGPDIGSLNTEAFF
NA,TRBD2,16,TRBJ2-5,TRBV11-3,TGTGCCAGCAGCCTAGGATCCGGACTAGCGGAAGAGACCCAGTACTTC,CASSLGSGLAEETQYF
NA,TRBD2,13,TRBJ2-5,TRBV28,TGTGCCAGCAGTCTTAGCGGGAGAGAGACCCAGTACTTC,CASSLSGRETQYF
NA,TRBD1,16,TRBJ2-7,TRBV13,TGTGCCAGCAGCTTATCCGCACAGGGGGAGTTGTACGAGCAGTACTTC,CASSLSAQGELYEQYF
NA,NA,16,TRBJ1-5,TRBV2,TGTGCCAGCAGTTCGGATGGGCCGGCAGCCAATCAGCCCCAGCATTTT,CASSSDGPAANQPQHF
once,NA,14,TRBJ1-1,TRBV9,TGTGCCAGCAGCGGGGGAGTCAGGGACACTGAAGCTTTCTTT,CASSGGVRDTEAFF
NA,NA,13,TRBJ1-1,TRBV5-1,TGCGCCAGCAACGACATAGGCGTCACTGAAGCTTTCTTT,CASNDIGVTEAFF
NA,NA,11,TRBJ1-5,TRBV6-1,TGTGCCAGCAGTGAAGCGCGGTCCCAGCATTTT,CASSEARSQHF
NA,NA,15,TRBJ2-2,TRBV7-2,TGTGCCAGCAGTCCTAACGGCGGACACACCGGGGAGCTGTTTTTT,CASSPNGGHTGELFF
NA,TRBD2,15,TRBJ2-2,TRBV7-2,TGTGCCAGCAGCATGGGGACTAGGAACACCGGGGAGCTGTTTTTT,CASSMGTRNTGELFF
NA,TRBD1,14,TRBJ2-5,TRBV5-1,TGCGCCAGCAGCTTAGGCGGACAGGAAGAGACCCAGTACTTC,CASSLGGQEETQYF
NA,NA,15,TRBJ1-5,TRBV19,TGTGCCAGTAGTAGGACATCTTATAGCAATCAGCCCCAGCATTTT,CASSRTSYSNQPQHF
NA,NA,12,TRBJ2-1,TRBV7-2,TGTGCCAGCAGCTTGCCCCGGGGCGAGCAGTTCTTC,CASSLPRGEQFF
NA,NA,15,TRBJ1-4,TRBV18,TGTGCCAGCTCACCACCTAGTCCCTCTAATGAAAAACTGTTTTTT,CASSPPSPSNEKLFF
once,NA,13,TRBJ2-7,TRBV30,TGTGCCTGGAGTGTGCAGCTAGCGCTCGAGCAGTACTTC,CAWSVQLALEQYF
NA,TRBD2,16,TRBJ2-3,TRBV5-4,TGTGCCAGCAGTTGGGCGAGGGCCGCGGGGGGAGATACGCAGTATTTT,CASSWARAAGGDTQYF
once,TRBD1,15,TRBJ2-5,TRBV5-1,TGCGCCAGCAGCGCAGGACAGGGGGCCCAGGAGACCCAGTACTTC,CASSAGQGAQETQYF
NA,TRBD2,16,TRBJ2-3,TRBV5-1,TGCGCCAGCAGCTTGTCTGGCGGGGGGGGCACAGATACGCAGTATTTT,CASSLSGGGGTDTQYF
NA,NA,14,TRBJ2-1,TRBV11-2,TGTGCCAGCAGCTTCTCGACGGGAAGGAGTGAGCAGTTCTTC,CASSFSTGRSEQFF